This entry lists 32 T cell receptor beta chains sequenced from one sample in a study of cytomegalovirus exposure and HLA in healthy donors. It was with 60 Vbeta and 13 Jbeta primers that the PCR ran. Some clones are missing from TCRdb's copy, which holds only in-frame ones; the method was immunoSEQ multiplex PCR. This repertoire includes under 65,000 clones. Input material: PBMCs. These receptors came from a middle-aged woman in good health and CMV-seronegative.

V usage is TRBV10-3 and J usage is TRBJ1-4; 8 bases agree with TRBD1. The CDR3 is made up of 15 amino acids. Trimming took 3 bases from V and 2 from J; bases not matched to a gene: 2. CDR1 and CDR2 (germline): ENHRY, SYGVKD. The CDR3 coding sequence is TGTGCCATCAGTGACCGGACAGGGACTAATGAAAAACTGTTTTTT. Translation: CAISDRTGTNEKLFF.

According to its frequency, this clone is medium-sized. The chain combines TRBV7-9 with TRBJ1-5; a possible D gene is TRBD1 (5 bases). The CDR3 contains 12 residues. V was shortened by 5 bases and J by 7 bases, with 9 bases between the two germline ends. Germline V lookup: CDR1 SEHNR, CDR2 FQNEAQ (reference sequence). CDR3 nucleotides: TGTGCCAGCAGCCAGGACAACCAGCCCCAGCATTTT. Translation: CASSQDNQPQHF.

The chain uses TRBV6-6 and TRBJ2-5; TRBD1 agrees at 8 bases. V dropped 5 bases and J dropped 1; count of bases not matched to a gene: 6. This CDR3 spans 15 amino acids. Germline loops: CDR1 MNHNY, CDR2 SVGAGI (reference sequence). CDR3: CASSPHGTGQETQYF. In nucleotides, the CDR3 is TGTGCCAGCAGTCCACACGGGACAGGCCAAGAGACCCAGTACTTC.

This sequence joins TRBV18 and TRBJ1-6, with 9 bases matching TRBD1. The junction had 4 bases not matched to a gene; V was cut back by 6 bases and J by 7 bases. Germline lookup yields CDR1 KGHSH and CDR2 LQKENI. This CDR3 has 14 residues. This chain's CDR3 is CASSLQGANSPLHF. The CDR3 nucleotides are TGTGCCAGCTCGCTACAGGGGGCGAATTCACCCCTCCACTTT. Drawing the rest from reference TRBV18 and TRBJ1-6, the complete variable domain is NAGVMQNPRHLVRRRGQEARLRCSPMKGHSHVYWYRQLPEEGLKFMVYLQKENIIDESGMPKERFSAEFPKEGPSILRIQQVVRGDSAAYFCASSLQGANSPLHFGNGTRLTVT.

The chain links TRBV10-2 to TRBJ1-5, with D possibly matching TRBD1 (5 bases). CDR3 size: 13 residues. Germline V gene sequence: CDR1 WSHSY, CDR2 SAAADI. V gave up 2 bases and J gave up 7 bases, with 9 bases separating them. The CDR3 coding sequence is TGCGCCAGCAGTGAGCAGGGTAGCCAGCCCCAGCATTTT. Translated, it gives CASSEQGSQPQHF.

About this clone: The limits of the CDR3 on the DNA are not certain, so only TCRdb's listed CDR3 is given. The chain joins TRBV5-5 to TRBJ1-4; TRBD1, the table's D call, lacks a check against the DNA. The CDR3 is 11 amino acids long, termini counted. The germline V gene encodes CDR1 SGHKS and CDR2 YYEKEE (reference sequence). This chain's CDR3 is CASSFGTGNFF.

The chain is built from TRBV5-1 and TRBJ2-1; 12 nucleotides agree with TRBD1. The CDR3 has 17 amino acids. The V and J ends lost 0 bases and 9 bases, in that order; junction bases with no gene match: 10. In germline, CDR1 is SGHRS, CDR2 YFSETQ. This chain's CDR3 is CASSLGPGTGGRGEQFF. The CDR3 nucleotides are TGCGCCAGCAGCTTGGGACCCGGGACAGGGGGCCGGGGTGAGCAGTTCTTC.

The chain has TRBV5-1 and TRBJ2-7; 8 bases line up with TRBD1. Trimming cost V 6 bases and J 2 bases; bases outside gene matches: 7. The germline CDR1 and CDR2 sequences are SGHRS and YFSETQ. This CDR3 contains 14 residues. CDR3 bases: TGCGCCAGCAACACCGGACAGGGAGCCTACGAGCAGTACTTC. This gives the protein CASNTGQGAYEQYF. Full variable domain (missing parts from reference TRBV5-1 and TRBJ2-7): KAGVTQTPRYLIKTRGQQVTLSCSPISGHRSVSWYQQTPGQGLQFLFEYFSETQRNKGNFPGRFSGRQFSNSRSEMNVSTLELGDSALYLCASNTGQGAYEQYFGPGTRLTVT.

The chain employs TRBV18 and TRBJ1-2; no clear D gene. The ends were cut back, 5 bases at V and 4 bases at J, with 17 bases in the middle. The CDR3 is 15 amino acids. Per germline, CDR1 KGHSH and CDR2 LQKENI. CDR3 nucleotide sequence: TGTGCCAGCTCATCCACCTACACAGTTTCCTATGGCTACACCTTC. The encoded protein is CASSSTYTVSYGYTF.

The chain joins TRBV19 to TRBJ1-1; TRBD1 is a possible D gene (5 bases). CDR3 length: 13 amino acids. Germline CDR1 is LNHDA and CDR2 is SQIVND (reference sequence). With 5 bases removed from V and 7 bases from J, the gap between germline ends came to 14 bases. The CDR3 nucleotides are TGTGCCAGTAGTCCGGGGCAGGGACTTGAAGCTTTCTTT. Translated, it gives CASSPGQGLEAFF. Combining the CDR3 with reference TRBV19 and TRBJ1-1 gives the whole variable domain DGGITQSPKYLFRKEGQNVTLSCEQNLNHDAMYWYRQDPGQGLRLIYYSQIVNDFQKGDIAEGYSVSREKKESFPLTVTSAQKNPTAFYLCASSPGQGLEAFFGQGTRLTVV.

This chain joins TRBV7-6 and TRBJ2-2; the match to TRBD2 covers 7 bases. The J segment lost 5 bases and the V segment lost 1 base, leaving 10 bases of the junction unmatched. CDR1 is SGHVS and CDR2 is FNYEAQ in the germline V gene. This CDR3 is built from 17 residues. The CDR3 is CASSLVGGLGTTGELFF. The CDR3 DNA reads TGTGCCAGCAGCTTAGTTGGCGGACTAGGAACTACCGGGGAGCTGTTTTTT.

The chain uses TRBV7-8 and TRBJ1-4; a possible D gene is TRBD1 (6 bases). There are 15 residues in the CDR3. The germline CDR1 and CDR2 sequences are SGHVS and FQNEAQ. The V end was cut by 6 bases, the J end by 3 bases, with 14 bases between. This CDR3 reads CASSPREGANEKLFF. Here the CDR3 DNA reads TGTGCCAGCAGTCCTAGGGAGGGGGCTAATGAAAAACTGTTTTTT.

The chain uses TRBV6-5 and TRBJ2-7; D is unclear. CDR3 length: 15 amino acids. Looked up from germline, CDR1 is MNHEY and CDR2 is SVGAGI. With 6 bases removed from V and 1 base from J, the gap between germline ends came to 16 bases. CDR3 sequence: CASRQTAGTSYEQYF. Here the CDR3 DNA reads TGTGCCAGCAGACAAACGGCAGGAACATCCTACGAGCAGTACTTC.

The rearrangement joins TRBV9 to TRBJ2-7, with TRBD2 identical over 7 bases. After removal of 4 bases from V and 3 bases from J, the junction contained 13 bases not matched to a gene. Germline V lookup: CDR1 SGDLS, CDR2 YYNGEE. This CDR3 region has 16 residues. CDR3 in DNA: TGTGCCAGCAGCCCCAGGGTCCTAGCGGCCAGCTACGAGCAGTACTTC. Translated, it gives CASSPRVLAASYEQYF.

This chain uses TRBV2 with TRBJ2-1, with D perhaps matching TRBD2 (5 bases). The CDR3 totals 13 residues. CDR1 SNHLY and CDR2 FYNNEI come from the germline V gene. Trimming took off 5 bases at V and 12 bases at J, with 17 bases between the two ends. Here the CDR3 DNA reads TGTGCCAGCAGTCGTGAGCGAGGCCGGGGGCAGTTCTTC. This codes for CASSRERGRGQFF.

The chain links TRBV28 to TRBJ1-2; 8 bases are shared with TRBD1. The trim removed 6 bases at V and 7 bases at J, leaving 13 bases unmatched. Looked up from germline, CDR1 is MDHEN and CDR2 is SYDVKM. The CDR3 length is 15 residues. The CDR3 loop is CASSETQGAMGGYTF. The CDR3 DNA sequence: TGTGCCAGCAGCGAGACTCAGGGGGCTATGGGTGGCTACACCTTC.

The chain is built from TRBV2 and TRBJ2-2; 7 positions match TRBD2. Germline CDR1 and CDR2: SNHLY and FYNNEI. This CDR3 spans 16 amino acids. V dropped 6 bases and J dropped 1; count of bases not matched to a gene: 8. This CDR3 reads CASSMQGGQNTGELFF. The CDR3, as DNA: TGTGCCAGCAGCATGCAGGGAGGGCAGAACACCGGGGAGCTGTTTTTT.

CDR3 sequence (DNA): TGCAGCGTGCGTGGACAGGGGAAGAACACTGAAGCTTTCTTT. As protein: CSVRGQGKNTEAFF. The chain joins TRBV29-1 to TRBJ1-1, with 9 bases lining up with TRBD1. In germline, CDR1 is SQVTM, CDR2 ANQGSEA. The CDR3 consists of 14 residues. Unmatched junction bases numbered 6, after V lost 6 bases and J lost 1 base. Supplemented by reference TRBV29-1 and TRBJ1-1, the full variable domain reads SAVISQKPSRDICQRGTSLTIQCQVDSQVTMMFWYRQQPGQSLTLIATANQGSEATYESGFVIDKFPISRPNLTFSTLTVSNMSPEDSSIYLCSVRGQGKNTEAFFGQGTRLTVV.

The gene calls are TRBV7-9 and TRBJ2-7; D not resolved. The length of the CDR3 is 12 residues. The V and J ends lost 5 bases and 4 bases respectively, with 9 bases between them. Germline V gene data show CDR1 as SEHNR and CDR2 as FQNEAQ (reference sequence). In nucleotides, the CDR3 is TGTGCCAGCAGCCCTACTGCTTACGAGCAGTACTTC. Its translation: CASSPTAYEQYF.

The chain joins TRBV18 to TRBJ2-2; 8 positions match TRBD1. CDR1 is KGHSH, CDR2 LQKENI, per germline. V lost 8 bases to trimming and J lost 0 bases; unmatched junction nucleotides: 8. This CDR3 is 16 amino acids long. CDR3 sequence: CASSEQGGSNTGELFF. The CDR3, as DNA: TGTGCCAGCAGCGAACAGGGGGGATCGAACACCGGGGAGCTGTTTTTT.

The CDR3 reads CASSLVGTQAGSTF. The DNA for the CDR3 is TGTGCCAGCAGCTTAGTTGGTACTCAGGCGGGGTCCACCTTC. The rearrangement joins TRBV7-8 to TRBJ1-2; D uncertain. The CDR3 length is 14 residues. Germline V gene sequence: CDR1 SGHVS, CDR2 FQNEAQ. V was cut by 1 base and J by 13 bases, with 19 bases left in between.

V gene TRBV19 combines with J gene TRBJ2-1; TRBD2 agrees at 9 bases. Trimming cost V 3 bases and J 8 bases; bases outside gene matches: 8. The CDR3 consists of 15 residues. CDR1 and CDR2 from the germline V gene are LNHDA and SQIVND (reference sequence). CDR3 sequence (DNA): TGTGCCAGTAGTATCGGGGCGGGAGGGAGCCATGAGCAGTTCTTC. This gives the protein CASSIGAGGSHEQFF.

The rearrangement joins TRBV7-9 to TRBJ2-7; 9 nucleotides agree with TRBD1. The CDR3 is 18 amino acids. The germline CDR1 and CDR2 sequences are SEHNR and FQNEAQ (reference sequence). V was pared by 6 bases and J by 3 bases, with 18 bases of the junction left unmatched. CDR3 DNA: TGTGCCAGCAGTCCCGGGACAGGGAGGATAGGAGGCTTCTACGAGCAGTACTTC. Translating gives CASSPGTGRIGGFYEQYF.

This sequence joins TRBV4-1 and TRBJ1-2, with 10 bases matching TRBD1. CDR1 is MGHRA, CDR2 YSYEKL, per germline. CDR3 size: 15 residues. V trimming: 9 bases; J trimming: 0 bases; junction bases outside the gene matches: 7. The DNA for the CDR3 is TGCGCCAGGGGGGACAGGGGTAGCTCTAACTATGGCTACACCTTC. Encoded protein: CARGDRGSSNYGYTF.

The J gene is TRBJ1-2, the V gene TRBV18; D may be TRBD1 (5 bases). The CDR3 runs to 15 residues. The germline gives CDR1 KGHSH, CDR2 LQKENI. Trimming left V 3 bases short and J 6 bases short, with 17 bases between. The CDR3 sequence: CASSPFNQGGHGYTF. The CDR3 DNA sequence: TGTGCCAGCTCACCGTTTAACCAGGGCGGTCATGGCTACACCTTC. Combining the CDR3 with reference TRBV18 and TRBJ1-2 gives the whole variable domain NAGVMQNPRHLVRRRGQEARLRCSPMKGHSHVYWYRQLPEEGLKFMVYLQKENIIDESGMPKERFSAEFPKEGPSILRIQQVVRGDSAAYFCASSPFNQGGHGYTFGSGTRLTVV.

The chain recombines TRBV28 with TRBJ1-4, with D perhaps TRBD1 (5 bases). Looked up from germline, CDR1 is MDHEN and CDR2 is SYDVKM. Trimming left V 1 base short and J 7 bases short, with 13 bases between. This CDR3 spans 15 amino acids. The CDR3 nucleotides are TGTGCCAGCAGTTTATTCGGGGGGAGAAGTGAAAAACTGTTTTTT. Translated: CASSLFGGRSEKLFF.

The gene calls are TRBV5-1 and TRBJ1-1; no reliable D call. Trimming took 5 bases from V and 2 from J, leaving 10 bases between them. The CDR3 runs to 13 residues. Per germline, CDR1 SGHRS and CDR2 YFSETQ. The CDR3 loop is CASRRETNTEAFF. The CDR3 nucleotides are TGCGCCAGCAGACGGGAAACCAACACTGAAGCTTTCTTT.

The V and J genes are TRBV2 and TRBJ2-3; 9 nucleotides match TRBD1. The J segment lost 8 bases and the V segment lost 8 bases, leaving 8 bases of the junction unmatched. The CDR3 covers 13 residues. Germline loops: CDR1 SNHLY, CDR2 FYNNEI. The chain's CDR3 is CASPWDREGTQYF. Here the CDR3 DNA reads TGTGCCAGCCCTTGGGACAGGGAGGGTACGCAGTATTTT.

V and J are TRBV9 and TRBJ2-1; a possible D gene is TRBD1 (6 bases). Between the trimmed V and J ends, which lost 0 bases and 8 bases, there was a span of 21 bases. This CDR3 is built from 17 residues. Germline CDR1 reads SGDLS; CDR2 reads YYNGEE. This CDR3 reads CASSVGRSGVPGDEQFF. The CDR3 DNA sequence: TGTGCCAGCAGCGTAGGACGGTCAGGGGTTCCGGGCGATGAGCAGTTCTTC.

The V call is TRBV6-1, the J call TRBJ1-1, with TRBD1 as a possible D gene (6 bases). V dropped 7 bases and J dropped 6 bases, with 12 bases sitting between them. The germline gives CDR1 MNHNS, CDR2 SASEGT. CDR3 length equals 12 residues. CDR3 nucleotide sequence: TGTGCCAGCATCCAAGAGGGGGCTGAAGCTTTCTTT. It translates to CASIQEGAEAFF.

The rearrangement links TRBV2 to TRBJ2-1; D is undetermined. Germline lookup yields CDR1 SNHLY and CDR2 FYNNEI. V dropped 6 bases and J dropped 0 bases, with 6 bases sitting between them. The CDR3 sequence is 13 residues long. The CDR3 sequence: CASRRSSYNEQFF. CDR3 DNA: TGTGCCAGCAGGCGAAGCTCCTACAATGAGCAGTTCTTC.

The CDR3 nucleotides are TGTGCCAGCAGGCCCTACAGGGGCGGGAACTATGGCTACACCTTC. As protein: CASRPYRGGNYGYTF. The chain couples TRBV28 to TRBJ1-2, with TRBD1 matching over 7 bases. V dropped 6 bases and J dropped 2; count of bases not matched to a gene: 9. CDR1 is MDHEN and CDR2 is SYDVKM in the germline V gene. This CDR3 has 15 amino acids.